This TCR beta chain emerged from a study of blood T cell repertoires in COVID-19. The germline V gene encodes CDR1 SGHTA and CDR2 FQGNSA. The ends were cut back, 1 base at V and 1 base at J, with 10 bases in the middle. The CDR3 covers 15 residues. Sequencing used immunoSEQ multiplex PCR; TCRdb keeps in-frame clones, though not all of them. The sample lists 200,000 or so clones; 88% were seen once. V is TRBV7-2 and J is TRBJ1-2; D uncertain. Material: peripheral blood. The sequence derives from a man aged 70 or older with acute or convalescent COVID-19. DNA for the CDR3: TGTGCCAGCAGCTTAGATGTACTCTTTAACTATGGCTACACCTTC. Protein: CASSLDVLFNYGYTF.